This T cell receptor beta chain was obtained from a study of tumor-infiltrating lymphocytes in oesophageal squamous cell carcinoma. TCRdb reprocessed the PCR reads via MiXCR and lists one record per CDR3 protein. The profile shows some 15,000 distinct CDR3 sequences, about 54% of them singletons. This clonotype was detected a few times. The sequenced material came from esophageal tumor tissue. The receptor was derived from a female donor with esophageal squamous cell carcinoma.

The CDR3 DNA reads TGTGCCAGCAGCTCGGCACGGGGGGGACAGGGGTCTCGTGGCGGGAGGGCCTACACGCAGTATTTT. This translates into CASSSARGGQGSRGGRAYTQYF. The V and J genes are TRBV7-2 and TRBJ2-3, with D maybe TRBD1 (10 bases). V lost 4 bases to trimming and J lost 9 bases, with 41 bases between them. The CDR3 runs 22 residues. Germline CDR1 SGHTA, CDR2 FQGNSA.